A selection of T cell receptor beta chains follows, all from one sample in a study of molecular identifiers for immune sequencing clone quantification. From the PCR reads, TCRdb called clonotypes with MiXCR, one entry per CDR3 protein. The profile shows more than 300,000 distinct CDR3 sequences, about 20% of them singletons. Sequencing used naive CD8+ T cells from blood, with Jurkat cell RNA spiked in. The receptors stem from a human donor in good health. Some libraries in this study had Jurkat cell RNA spiked in. Each CDR3 is given with its conserved first and last residue. Each record gives: CDR3 DNA, CDR3 protein, clone size, V gene, D gene, J gene. D genes are given only for firm matches. Clone sizes are given selectively: once, few, many, or a class where the clone is expanded.

CDR3nt: TGTGCCAGCAGCCCTCAAGGGGGGGGGGAGAACACTGAAGCTTTCTTT
CDR3aa: CASSPQGGGENTEAFF
abundance: .
v_gene: TRBV9
d_gene: .
j_gene: TRBJ1-1

CDR3nt: TGTGCCAGCAGCTTAGTATGGGAGTCTGCAACTAATGAAAAACTGTTTTTT
CDR3aa: CASSLVWESATNEKLFF
abundance: many
v_gene: TRBV7-9
d_gene: .
j_gene: TRBJ1-4

CDR3nt: TGTGCCAGCCCCGGGACTAGAGGCACAGATACGCAGTATTTT
CDR3aa: CASPGTRGTDTQYF
abundance: few
v_gene: TRBV2
d_gene: TRBD2
j_gene: TRBJ2-3

CDR3nt: TGCAGCGTTGAGGGGACTAGTTTGTCAGATACGCAGTATTTT
CDR3aa: CSVEGTSLSDTQYF
abundance: many
v_gene: TRBV29-1
d_gene: TRBD2
j_gene: TRBJ2-3

CDR3nt: TGTGCCACCAGTGATTCCGGACTAGCCGGGGAGCTGTTTTTT
CDR3aa: CATSDSGLAGELFF
abundance: many
v_gene: TRBV24-1
d_gene: TRBD2
j_gene: TRBJ2-2

CDR3nt: TGTGCCAGCAGCTTGGTTCTGGACAGGAACACTGAAGCTTTCTTT
CDR3aa: CASSLVLDRNTEAFF
abundance: many
v_gene: TRBV5-5
d_gene: .
j_gene: TRBJ1-1

CDR3nt: TGCGCCAGCGGACCGACTAGCGGGAAAGGCCAAGAGACCCAGTACTTC
CDR3aa: CASGPTSGKGQETQYF
abundance: .
v_gene: TRBV28
d_gene: TRBD2
j_gene: TRBJ2-5

CDR3nt: TGTGCCAGCAGGCCCGCCCGGGGACAGGGGGGCAATGAGCAGTTCTTC
CDR3aa: CASRPARGQGGNEQFF
abundance: many
v_gene: TRBV12-3/TRBV12-4
d_gene: TRBD1
j_gene: TRBJ2-1

CDR3nt: TGTGCCAGTAGTATAGTACCGGGGGAGCTGTTTTTT
CDR3aa: CASSIVPGELFF
abundance: many
v_gene: TRBV19
d_gene: .
j_gene: TRBJ2-2

CDR3nt: TGCGCCAGCAGCCAAGGGAGGGCCAATCAGCCCCAGCATTTT
CDR3aa: CASSQGRANQPQHF
abundance: many
v_gene: TRBV4-1
d_gene: .
j_gene: TRBJ1-5

CDR3nt: TGCAGTGCCCAAGGACTAGCGGGGGACGGGACGTCCTACGAGCAGTACTTC
CDR3aa: CSAQGLAGDGTSYEQYF
abundance: .
v_gene: TRBV20-1
d_gene: TRBD2
j_gene: TRBJ2-7

CDR3nt: TGCAGTGCTAGGAGCAGGGACTCCTACGAGCAGTACTTC
CDR3aa: CSARSRDSYEQYF
abundance: many
v_gene: TRBV20-1
d_gene: .
j_gene: TRBJ2-7

CDR3nt: TGTGCCAGCAGCTTACGTTTCAGGAATCAGCCCCAGCATTTT
CDR3aa: CASSLRFRNQPQHF
abundance: many
v_gene: TRBV7-7
d_gene: .
j_gene: TRBJ1-5

CDR3nt: TGTGCCAGCAGTGAAGCTGCCTCAAGGGACTCCGAGACCCAGTACTTC
CDR3aa: CASSEAASRDSETQYF
abundance: .
v_gene: TRBV6-1
d_gene: .
j_gene: TRBJ2-5

CDR3nt: TGTGCCAGCAGAAATAGCGGGCGCTATCAAGAGACCCAGTACTTC
CDR3aa: CASRNSGRYQETQYF
abundance: few
v_gene: TRBV6-2/TRBV6-3
d_gene: TRBD2
j_gene: TRBJ2-5

CDR3nt: TGTGCCAGCAAGAAGACAGGGGGCATATTGGTAGATACGCAGTATTTT
CDR3aa: CASKKTGGILVDTQYF
abundance: many
v_gene: TRBV2
d_gene: TRBD1
j_gene: TRBJ2-3

CDR3nt: TGTGCCAGCAGTTTGGACGGGAACACTGAAGCTTTCTTT
CDR3aa: CASSLDGNTEAFF
abundance: many
v_gene: TRBV25-1
d_gene: .
j_gene: TRBJ1-1

CDR3nt: TGTGCCAGCAGCCCCCGGACTAGCGGGAGGTCTCAGTACTTC
CDR3aa: CASSPRTSGRSQYF
abundance: many
v_gene: TRBV7-2
d_gene: TRBD2
j_gene: TRBJ2-7

CDR3nt: TGCAGTGCTAGAGATGGTGTGTTACGCACAGATACGCAGTATTTT
CDR3aa: CSARDGVLRTDTQYF
abundance: .
v_gene: TRBV20-1
d_gene: .
j_gene: TRBJ2-3

CDR3nt: TGTGCCAGCAGCCTCAACACCGACTCTGGAAACACCATATATTTT
CDR3aa: CASSLNTDSGNTIYF
abundance: many
v_gene: TRBV12-3/TRBV12-4
d_gene: .
j_gene: TRBJ1-3

CDR3nt: TGTGCCAGCAGCCACGGACTAGCGGGACGGTCGGCGGACATTCAGTACTTC
CDR3aa: CASSHGLAGRSADIQYF
abundance: many
v_gene: TRBV5-4
d_gene: TRBD2
j_gene: TRBJ2-4

CDR3nt: TGTGCCAGCAGTGATGAAAACAGGGTCTATGAGCAGTTCTTC
CDR3aa: CASSDENRVYEQFF
abundance: .
v_gene: TRBV2
d_gene: .
j_gene: TRBJ2-1